The 18 T cell receptor beta chains below all came from one sample that was sequenced in a study of cytomegalovirus exposure and HLA in healthy donors (dated by TCRdb to 2016 to 2017). Library generation was performed with the immunoSEQ multiplex PCR assay. For the multiplex PCR, a mixture combining 60 forward primers for TCR Vbeta segments and 13 reverse primers for TCR Jbeta segments was used. TCRdb holds this immuneACCESS table with in-frame rearrangements only. Some clones are missing; in checked studies, unresolved V genes explain under half, and the rest has no known cause. The sample table holds some 64,000 clones, of which more than 80% were seen once. 1.5% of the sample comes from the top ten. The sample consisted of PBMCs. These receptors were collected from a young man in good health and CMV-seropositive.

This chain connects TRBV5-1 to TRBJ2-3, with D perhaps matching TRBD1 (8 bases). Germline CDR1 SGHRS, CDR2 YFSETQ. V was cut by 2 bases and J by 5 bases, with 15 bases left in between. CDR3 length equals 15 residues. CDR3 bases: TGCGCCAGCAGCTTCCAGACAGGGGAGGGAGATACGCAGTATTTT. Translating gives CASSFQTGEGDTQYF.

This chain connects TRBV7-9 to TRBJ2-7; 7 bases are a match to TRBD1. The CDR3 totals 15 residues. Germline CDR1 SEHNR, CDR2 FQNEAQ (reference sequence). After removal of 5 bases from V and 5 bases from J, the junction contained 12 bases not matched to a gene. The CDR3 loop is CASSLYSTGQDEQYF. The CDR3 DNA is TGTGCCAGCAGCCTTTACTCGACAGGGCAGGACGAGCAGTACTTC. Variable domain in full (rest from reference TRBV7-9 and TRBJ2-7): DTGVSQNPRHKITKRGQNVTFRCDPISEHNRLYWYRQTLGQGPEFLTYFQNEAQLEKSRLLSDRFSAERPKGSFSTLEIQRTEQGDSAMYLCASSLYSTGQDEQYFGPGTRLTVT.

V gene TRBV6-1 combines with J gene TRBJ2-1, with 11 bases identical to TRBD2. CDR1 and CDR2 from the germline V gene are MNHNS and SASEGT. J gave up 9 bases and V 6 bases, and 10 bases lay outside the gene matches. The CDR3 contains 15 residues. The CDR3 here is CASRRTSGYASEQFF. The CDR3 DNA follows: TGTGCCAGCAGAAGGACTAGCGGGTACGCGAGTGAGCAGTTCTTC.

This chain connects TRBV2 to TRBJ2-7, with 13 bases lining up with TRBD2. This CDR3 has 16 residues. Germline V gene data show CDR1 as SNHLY and CDR2 as FYNNEI. Losses at the gene ends were 5 bases for V and 4 bases for J; bases not matched to a gene: 8. The CDR3 sequence is CASSPMGLAGSYEQYF. In DNA form, the CDR3 reads TGTGCCAGCAGTCCCATGGGACTAGCGGGATCATACGAGCAGTACTTC.

This clone was counted only a few times. The gene calls are TRBV29-1 and TRBJ1-2, with 9 bases fitting TRBD1. Germline CDR1 reads SQVTM; CDR2 reads ANQGSEA. The CDR3 extends over 12 amino acids. The junction had 4 bases not matched to a gene; V was cut back by 7 bases and J by 4 bases. The CDR3 sequence: CSARTGVYGYTF. CDR3 nucleotide sequence: TGCAGCGCCCGGACAGGGGTCTATGGCTACACCTTC.

The V and J genes are TRBV21-1 and TRBJ2-5; the table's D gene call, TRBD1, was not cross checked with the DNA. TRBV21-1 represents a pseudogene. The CDR3 loop spans 15 amino acids. The CDR3 protein is CASSKAQQGGETQYF. DNA for the CDR3: TGTGCCAGCAGCAAAGCGCAACAGGGCGGAGAGACCCAGTACTTC.

V gene TRBV5-1 combines with J gene TRBJ2-3; D unresolved. The CDR3 length is 15 residues. The germline V gene has CDR1 SGHRS and CDR2 YFSETQ. Trimming stripped 2 bases from V and 9 bases from J, with 19 bases between. CDR3 sequence: CASSLLLAGRKTQYF. In DNA form, the CDR3 reads TGCGCCAGCAGCTTATTATTGGCAGGCCGAAAAACGCAGTATTTT.

The chain uses TRBV4-1 and TRBJ1-1, with D possibly TRBD1 on 6 matching bases. CDR1 and CDR2 (germline): MGHRA, YSYEKL. This CDR3 contains 15 residues. Trimming removed 3 bases at V and 0 bases at J, with 11 bases between. CDR3 coding DNA: TGCGCCAGCAGCCACCAACAGGGAATGAACACTGAAGCTTTCTTT. It yields the protein CASSHQQGMNTEAFF.

The chain carries TRBV5-6 and TRBJ2-7, with TRBD2 matching 8 bases. CDR1 is SGHDT, CDR2 YYEEEE, per germline. Trimming removed 2 bases from V and 2 bases from J; junction bases left unmatched: 15. The CDR3 is 18 amino acids. CDR3 in DNA: TGTGCCAGCAGCTTTTCGGGACTAGTATGGAGTTTGGCCTACGAGCAGTACTTC. Translation gives CASSFSGLVWSLAYEQYF.

This sequence joins TRBV4-1 and TRBJ2-1, with 11 positions matching TRBD2. Trimming cost V 4 bases and J 8 bases; bases outside gene matches: 7. The CDR3 contains 15 residues. Germline CDR1 reads MGHRA; CDR2 reads YSYEKL. The CDR3 DNA is TGCGCCAGCAGCCCTCGACTAGCGGGATCGTATGAGCAGTTCTTC. Its translation is CASSPRLAGSYEQFF.

The chain couples TRBV4-3 to TRBJ2-3, with 9 bases identical to TRBD2. CDR1 is LGHNA and CDR2 is YSLEER in the germline V gene. CDR3 length equals 17 residues. The V gene end was trimmed by 4 bases and the J gene end by 3 bases; junction bases not matched to a gene: 11. DNA for the CDR3: TGCGCCAGCAGCCCCTACTTAGCGGGAGTGACGACAGATACGCAGTATTTT. It specifies CASSPYLAGVTTDTQYF.

This clone was found a few times. J is TRBJ2-6 and V is TRBV19, with 8 bases fitting TRBD1. CDR1 and CDR2 from the germline V gene are LNHDA and SQIVND (reference sequence). V shed 4 bases and J 1 base; nucleotides not matched to a gene: 6. This CDR3 contains 17 residues. The CDR3 coding sequence is TGTGCCAGTAGTAGGGGCAGGGGGCAATCTGGGGCCAACGTCCTGACTTTC. As protein: CASSRGRGQSGANVLTF.

The chain combines TRBV2 with TRBJ2-7; TRBD1 might be the D (6 bases). The V gene's germline CDR1 is SNHLY and CDR2 FYNNEI. The length of the CDR3 is 14 residues. Deletions cut 5 bases from V and 3 bases from J, with 14 bases between. The CDR3 reads CASSLQRQVYEQYF. The DNA for the CDR3 is TGTGCCAGCAGTCTACAACGACAGGTCTACGAGCAGTACTTC.

This chain links TRBV28 with TRBJ1-4; D unresolved. The CDR3 spans 15 residues. CDR1 and CDR2 (germline): MDHEN, SYDVKM. Trimming cost V 5 bases and J 5 bases, with 15 bases left between them. CDR3: CASSLPLPMNEKLFF. The DNA of the CDR3 is TGTGCCAGCAGTCTGCCACTTCCAATGAATGAAAAACTGTTTTTT.

This rearrangement joins TRBV5-1 to TRBJ2-2; TRBD1 aligns across 10 bases. Germline CDR1 reads SGHRS; CDR2 reads YFSETQ. The CDR3 is made up of 16 amino acids. J gave up 1 base and V 4 bases, and 4 bases lay outside the gene matches. This CDR3 is CASSPRDRGNTGELFF. The CDR3 DNA sequence: TGCGCCAGCAGCCCCCGGGACAGGGGGAACACCGGGGAGCTGTTTTTT.

The gene calls are TRBV6-1 and TRBJ2-3, with D hard to call. CDR3 length equals 14 residues. Germline V gene sequence: CDR1 MNHNS, CDR2 SASEGT. V was trimmed by 10 bases and J by 0 bases, leaving 14 bases between them. The chain's CDR3 is CATTRRGSTDTQYF. The DNA for the CDR3 is TGTGCCACGACCCGTAGAGGAAGCACAGATACGCAGTATTTT.

The chain uses TRBV7-9 and TRBJ1-2, with TRBD1 as a possible D gene (5 bases). Germline loops: CDR1 SEHNR, CDR2 FQNEAQ (reference sequence). The CDR3 contains 15 residues. V lost 5 bases, J lost 4 bases, and 17 bases lay in between. CDR3 region: CASSPLQGLVYGYTF. DNA of the CDR3: TGTGCCAGCAGCCCCCTTCAGGGATTGGTCTATGGCTACACCTTC.

In DNA, the CDR3 is TGTGCCAGCAGCCCACTAGCGGGCTCCTCCTACGAGCAGTACTTC. This sequence encodes CASSPLAGSSYEQYF. The V and J genes are TRBV6-5 and TRBJ2-7, with 9 positions matching TRBD2. The CDR3 loop spans 15 amino acids. Trimming cost V 6 bases and J 0 bases; bases outside gene matches: 6. Germline values: CDR1 MNHEY, CDR2 SVGAGI.